This T cell receptor (beta chain) emerged from a study of CD8 T cells in Susac syndrome. The CDR3 sequence is 13 residues long. V lost 5 bases, J lost 4 bases, and 12 bases lay in between. Looked up from germline, CDR1 is ENHRY and CDR2 is SYGVKD. cDNA came from about 0.5 to 1 ug RNA primed by random hexamers. TCRdb fed the immunoSEQ multiplex PCR reads into MiXCR, producing one record per CDR3 protein. The sample shows some 200,000 distinct CDR3 sequences, more than 90% of them seen only once. The sequence was obtained from a human donor with multiple sclerosis. The chain recombines TRBV10-3 with TRBJ2-7; D is possibly TRBD1 (6 bases). The sample was CD4+ T cells from PBMCs. The CDR3 DNA follows: TGTGCCATCAGTAATACGGACAGATACGAGCAGTACTTC. Amino acids: CAISNTDRYEQYF.